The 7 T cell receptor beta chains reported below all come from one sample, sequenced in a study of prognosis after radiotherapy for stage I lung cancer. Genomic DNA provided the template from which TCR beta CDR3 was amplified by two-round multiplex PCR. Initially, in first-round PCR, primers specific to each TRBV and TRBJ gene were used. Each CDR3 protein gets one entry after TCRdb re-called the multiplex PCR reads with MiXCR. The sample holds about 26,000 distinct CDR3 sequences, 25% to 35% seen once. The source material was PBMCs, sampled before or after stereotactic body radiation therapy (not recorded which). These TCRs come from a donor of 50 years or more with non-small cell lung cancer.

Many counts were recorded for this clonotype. The CDR3 DNA follows: TGTGCCAGCAGTAGGAACAGGGAGGACTATGGCTACACCTTC. Encoded protein: CASSRNREDYGYTF. The chain combines TRBV2 with TRBJ1-2; D perhaps matches TRBD1 (6 bases). Per germline, CDR1 SNHLY and CDR2 FYNNEI. V lost 5 bases and J 3 bases, leaving 13 bases between the germline ends. This CDR3 spans 14 amino acids.

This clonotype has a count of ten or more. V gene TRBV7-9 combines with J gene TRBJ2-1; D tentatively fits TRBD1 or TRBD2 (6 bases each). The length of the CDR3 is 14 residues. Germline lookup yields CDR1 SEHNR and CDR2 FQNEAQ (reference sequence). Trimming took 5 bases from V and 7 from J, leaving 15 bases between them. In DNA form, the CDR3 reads TGTGCCAGCAGCCGGGGGCGAGAAGGAAATGAGCAGTTCTTC. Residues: CASSRGREGNEQFF.

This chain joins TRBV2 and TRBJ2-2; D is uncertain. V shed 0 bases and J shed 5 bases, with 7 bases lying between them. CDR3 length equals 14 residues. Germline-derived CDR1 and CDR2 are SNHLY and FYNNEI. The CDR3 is CASSEARQTGELFF. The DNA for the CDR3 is TGTGCCAGCAGTGAAGCGCGTCAAACCGGGGAGCTGTTTTTT.

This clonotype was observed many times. CDR3 DNA sequence: TGTGCCAGCAGTCGACGGACAGGGTTAGGCTATGGCTACACCTTC. It encodes CASSRRTGLGYGYTF. This sequence joins TRBV27 and TRBJ1-2; 8 positions agree with TRBD1. This CDR3 has 15 amino acids. V was pared by 5 bases and J by 4 bases, with 9 bases of the junction left unmatched. The germline V gene encodes CDR1 MNHEY and CDR2 SMNVEV (reference sequence).

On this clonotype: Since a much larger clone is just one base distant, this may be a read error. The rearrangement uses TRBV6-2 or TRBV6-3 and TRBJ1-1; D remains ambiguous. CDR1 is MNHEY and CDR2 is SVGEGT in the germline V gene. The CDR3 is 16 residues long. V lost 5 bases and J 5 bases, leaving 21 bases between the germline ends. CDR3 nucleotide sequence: TGTGCCAGCAGTCTCGAGCGGACGTGTATAATGACTGAAGCTTTCTTT. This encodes CASSLERTCIMTEAFF.

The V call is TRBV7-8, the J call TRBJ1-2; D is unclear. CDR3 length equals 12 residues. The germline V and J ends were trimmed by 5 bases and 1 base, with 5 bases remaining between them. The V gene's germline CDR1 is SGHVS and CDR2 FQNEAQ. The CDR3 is CASSSFNYGYTF. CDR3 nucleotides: TGTGCCAGCAGCAGCTTTAACTATGGCTACACCTTC.

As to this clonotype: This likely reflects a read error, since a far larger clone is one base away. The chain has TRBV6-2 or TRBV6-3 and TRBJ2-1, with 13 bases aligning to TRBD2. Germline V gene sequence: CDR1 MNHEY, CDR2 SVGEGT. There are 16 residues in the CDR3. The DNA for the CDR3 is TGTGCCAGAAGTTACTCGACTAGCGGGAGGACCAATGAGCAGTTCTTC. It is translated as CARSYSTSGRTNEQFF.